Below, 4 T cell receptor beta chains from the same sample are listed, as sequenced in a study of T-cell reconstitution after alpha-beta-depleted transplantation in children. Unique molecular identifiers were used to barcode this TCRbeta library. TCRdb redid the calling of the PCR reads with MiXCR, one entry per CDR3 protein. The sample has around 190,000 distinct CDR3 sequences, approximately 7% seen once. The starting material was PBMCs, obtained before TCRalphabeta/CD19-depleted stem cell transplant. The receptor set was obtained from a boy aged 2-9 years with acute lymphoblastic leukemia, due to receive a stem cell transplant.

The table lists this clonotype with many counts. CDR3 nucleotide sequence: TGTGCCAGCAGCGGACAGGGGTACAATGAGCAGTTCTTC. Residues: CASSGQGYNEQFF. The V gene is TRBV7-9, the J gene TRBJ2-1, with TRBD1 matching over 9 bases. The CDR3 spans 13 residues. Germline V gene sequence: CDR1 SEHNR, CDR2 FQNEAQ (reference sequence). Trimming at V came to 5 bases and at J to 4 bases, leaving 0 bases not matched to a gene.

In this sample, this clonotype turned up many times. V and J are TRBV5-1 and TRBJ2-7; D might be TRBD1 or TRBD2, each matching 5 bases. Germline assignment: CDR1 SGHRS and CDR2 YFSETQ. Trimming took 5 bases from V and 4 from J, leaving 16 bases between them. The CDR3 has 14 amino acids. CDR3 in amino acids: CASRGTADAYEQYF. The DNA for the CDR3 is TGCGCCAGCAGGGGGACGGCCGATGCGTACGAGCAGTACTTC.

The J gene is TRBJ2-2, the V gene TRBV11-2; tentative D call: TRBD1 (6 bases). The germline V gene encodes CDR1 SGHAT and CDR2 FQNNGV. Trimming took off 5 bases at V and 7 bases at J, with 17 bases between the two ends. The CDR3 loop spans 15 amino acids. CDR3 residues: CASSHDTGSSGELFF. The CDR3 DNA sequence: TGTGCCAGCAGCCATGATACAGGGAGTAGCGGGGAGCTGTTTTTT.

This clonotype was seen only a few times. The J gene is TRBJ2-2, the V gene TRBV10-3; 7 positions match TRBD2. CDR3 size: 19 residues. Germline V gene data show CDR1 as ENHRY and CDR2 as SYGVKD. V shed 4 bases, J shed 4 bases, and the junction held 18 bases outside the gene matches. DNA of the CDR3: TGTGCCATCAGTGGTAACGGCGGGGGAGTAGGGAAAACCACCGGGGAGCTGTTTTTT. Protein: CAISGNGGGVGKTTGELFF.